This T cell receptor (beta chain) was captured by sequencing in a study of blood T cell repertoires in COVID-19. Across the whole study: Samples came from the United States, Italy and Spain, spanning acute and convalescent COVID-19. PBMCs, B-cell-depleted T cells, or T cells provided the cDNA or gDNA that made up the material.

As processed by the authors: Nucleated cell counts were estimated from reference gene primer amplification. The repertoire was sequenced with immunoSEQ multiplex PCR; TCRdb's copy has only in-frame clones and lacks some. The V and J calls and clone size come from that table; D and trimming were worked out from the DNA. The table shows around 340,000 clones, with around 88% occurring only once. This CDR3 spans 13 amino acids. V shed 10 bases and J 9 bases; nucleotides not matched to a gene: 11. Looked up from germline, CDR1 is ENHRY and CDR2 is SYGVKD. The count of this clone is one. V gene TRBV10-3 combines with J gene TRBJ1-5, with 8 bases identical to TRBD1. The sequenced material came from peripheral blood. The clonotype comes from a man aged 25-45 years with active or convalescent COVID-19. This chain's CDR3 is CATSPGGLRPQHF. Here the CDR3 DNA reads TGTGCCACTAGCCCAGGGGGCCTTAGGCCCCAGCATTTT.